One and the same sample provided the 18 T cell receptor gamma chains below, sequenced in a study of gammadelta T cells in human blood. TCRdb re-identified clones in the RT-PCR reads via CATT. The table records approximately 510 gamma-chain clones, 3.5% of them present only once. The sample consisted of non-Vgamma9Vdelta2 gamma-delta T cells from fetal blood. The receptors stem from a human fetus.

This clone is labeled as medium-sized. The rearrangement uses TRGV8 and TRGJ1 or TRGJ2. V dropped 6 bases and J dropped 3; count of bases not matched to a gene: 5. Per germline, CDR1 VENAVY and CDR2 YDSYNSRV. This CDR3 is built from 12 residues. The CDR3, as DNA: TGTGCCACCTGGAAAACTTATTATAAGAAACTCTTT. Encoded protein: CATWKTYYKKLF.

This clone is large in the sample. The rearrangement joins TRGV2 to TRGJ1 or TRGJ2. The CDR3 length is 12 residues. Germline CDR1 and CDR2: EGSNGY and YDSYNSKV. Trimming cost V 5 bases and J 3 bases; bases outside gene matches: 4. CDR3 region: CATWVLYYKKLF. CDR3 in DNA: TGTGCCACCTGGGTCCTTTATTATAAGAAACTCTTT.

This clone ranks as large (0.1 to 1%). V gene TRGV10 combines with J gene TRGJ1 or TRGJ2. TRGV10 is labeled an ORF, and its function is uncertain. V dropped 8 bases and J dropped 0; count of bases not matched to a gene: 2. This CDR3 has 12 amino acids. This CDR3 is CAAWQNYYKKLF. As DNA, the CDR3 is TGTGCTGCGTGGCAGAATTATTATAAGAAACTCTTT.

Comment on this clone: No DNA is shown, since the ends of the CDR3 on it are uncertain; the CDR3 is the one TCRdb lists. The J segment was not called; the V segment is TRGV10. TRGV10 is an ORF, with its function uncertain. The CDR3 totals 28 residues, both ends included. CDR3 loop: CAAWEIRNSLAVEQHLLSQVSIGRIQHF.

This clone is termed medium-sized. A clone one base away is much larger, so this may be a read error. This chain uses TRGV9 with TRGJ1 or TRGJ2. This CDR3 has 12 residues. J lost 1 base, V lost 3 bases, and 0 bases had no gene match. The germline gives CDR1 GITISATS, CDR2 ISYDGTV (reference sequence). CDR3 loop: CALWENYYKKLF. The CDR3 nucleotides are TGTGCCTTGTGGGAGAATTATTATAAGAAACTCTTT.

Comments on this clone: With a much larger clone just one base away, this may be a read error. This chain connects TRGV2 to TRGJP2. This CDR3 has 15 residues. Germline CDR1 is EGSNGY and CDR2 is YDSYNSKV. CDR3 nucleotide sequence: TGTGCCACCTGGGACGGGCCCAGTAGTGGTTGGATCAAGACGTTT. Its protein is CATWDGPSSGWIKTF.

This clone has more than one count but fewer than ten. The protein recorded in TCRdb matches a much larger clone and deviates from this DNA's translation at residue 10, suggesting a read error; the protein here is obtained by translating the DNA. The V gene is TRGV8, the J gene TRGJP1. Germline V gene sequence: CDR1 VENAVY, CDR2 YDSYNSRV. The CDR3 covers 13 residues. CDR3 bases: TGTGCCACCTGGGATACCACTGGTTGGTACAAGATATTT. Translating it yields CATWDTTGWYKIF.

Points on this clone: A much more abundant neighbour one base away suggests this may be a read error. The rearrangement joins TRGV5 to TRGJP2. Matching the DNA to germline supplied the J gene, which TCRdb does not give. The CDR3 extends over 18 amino acids. Germline CDR1 VINAFY, CDR2 YDVSNSKD. CDR3 loop: CAIWDSQDGYSSDWIKTF. As DNA, the CDR3 is TGTGCCATCTGGGACAGTCAGGACGGTTATAGTAGTGATTGGATCAAGACGTTT.

This clone came up a few times. The protein held in TCRdb is that of a much larger clone and does not match this DNA's translation at residue 5, likely because of a read error; the protein shown is translated from the DNA. This chain uses TRGV10 with TRGJP1. TRGV10 is classed as an ORF, of uncertain function. J gave up 0 bases and V 7 bases, and 0 bases lay outside the gene matches. The CDR3 totals 13 residues. The DNA for the CDR3 is TGTGCTGCGTGGTATACCACTGGTTGGTTCAAGATATTT. Translation gives CAAWYTTGWFKIF.

Within the sample, this clone is medium-sized. V is TRGV4 and J is TRGJ1 or TRGJ2. CDR3 length: 12 residues. Germline V lookup: CDR1 EGSTGY, CDR2 YDSYTSSV. The V segment lost 4 bases and the J segment 3 bases; nucleotides outside the gene matches: 3. The CDR3: CATWDFYYKKLF. As DNA, the CDR3 is TGTGCCACCTGGGACTTTTATTATAAGAAACTCTTT.

Within the sample, this clone is medium-sized. This rearrangement joins TRGV5 to TRGJP1. The CDR3 has 16 residues. V lost 0 bases, J lost 4 bases, and 8 bases stayed unmatched. CDR1 is VINAFY and CDR2 is YDVSNSKD in the germline V gene. The CDR3 DNA reads TGTGCCACCTGGGACAGGCGAGGGGGCACTGGTTGGTTCAAGATATTT. It translates to CATWDRRGGTGWFKIF.

This clone rates as large (0.1 to 1%). The rearrangement links TRGV8 to TRGJ1 or TRGJ2. Trimming at V came to 2 bases and at J to 11 bases, leaving 0 bases not matched to a gene. The CDR3 totals 9 residues. The germline gives CDR1 VENAVY, CDR2 YDSYNSRV. The CDR3 coding sequence is TGTGCCACCTGGGATAAGAAACTCTTT. Translation: CATWDKKLF.

By proportion, this clone is large. This chain uses TRGV9 with TRGJ1 or TRGJ2. The CDR3 is 15 amino acids. Germline V CDR1 and CDR2: GITISATS, ISYDGTV (reference sequence). V was pared by 3 bases and J by 0 bases, with 8 bases of the junction left unmatched. The CDR3 nucleotides are TGTGCCTTGTGGGAGATATCGAAGAATTATTATAAGAAACTCTTT. Protein product: CALWEISKNYYKKLF.

This clone is judged hyperexpanded. This chain connects TRGV8 to TRGJP1. The CDR3 covers 13 residues. V was pared by 2 bases and J by 3 bases, with 0 bases of the junction left unmatched. CDR1 and CDR2 (germline): VENAVY, YDSYNSRV. The CDR3 DNA sequence: TGTGCCACCTGGGATACCACTGGTTGGTTCAAGATATTT. It yields the protein CATWDTTGWFKIF.

Judged by abundance, this clone is medium-sized. The chain uses TRGV3 and TRGJP1. The CDR3 contains 14 residues. CDR1 is VTNTFY, CDR2 YDVSTARD, per germline (reference sequence). V trimming: 0 bases; J trimming: 8 bases; junction bases outside the gene matches: 6. Here the CDR3 reads CATWDRQGGWFKIF. The CDR3 DNA is TGTGCCACCTGGGACAGGCAAGGGGGTTGGTTCAAGATATTT.

This clone is categorized as large. This rearrangement joins TRGV9 to TRGJ1 or TRGJ2. The CDR3 has 14 residues. Losses at the gene ends were 3 bases for V and 0 bases for J; bases not matched to a gene: 5. Per germline, CDR1 GITISATS and CDR2 ISYDGTV (reference sequence). The CDR3 here is CALWEPPNYYKKLF. CDR3 nucleotides: TGTGCCTTGTGGGAGCCACCGAATTATTATAAGAAACTCTTT.

This clone is termed large. V and J are TRGV2 and TRGJP2. The junction had 3 bases not matched to a gene; V was cut back by 0 bases and J by 2 bases. CDR3 length equals 15 residues. Germline values: CDR1 EGSNGY, CDR2 YDSYNSKV. The CDR3 coding sequence is TGTGCCACCTGGGACGGGCCCAGTAGTGATTGGATCAAGACGTTT. Its protein product is CATWDGPSSDWIKTF.

To note about this clone: TCRdb assigns this DNA the protein of a much larger clone, which departs from its translation at residue 3; this likely reflects a read error, and the protein shown comes from translating the DNA. The rearrangement uses TRGV10 and TRGJP1. TRGV10 is filed as an ORF, its function uncertain. The CDR3 loop spans 11 amino acids. The CDR3 nucleotides read TGTGCTACGTGGGATTATTGGTTCAAGATATTT. Protein: CATWDYWFKIF.